The 5 T cell receptor beta chains reported below all come from one sample, sequenced in a study of metastatic and nonmetastatic thyroid tumors. There were no patients who had received any treatment before thyroid surgery. MiXCR was used by TCRdb to re-call the PCR reads. The table has over 50,000 clones, 25% to 35% seen once. Input material: blood. All receptors come from a female donor with papillary thyroid cancer or a benign thyroid nodule (not recorded which). Some clones in this sample may be carry-over from other donors' samples.

This clone was detected only a few times. The V and J genes are TRBV6-2 or TRBV6-3 and TRBJ2-7; TRBD1 matches at 10 bases. The CDR3 spans 19 residues. Germline V gene sequence: CDR1 MNHEY, CDR2 SVGEGT. The V segment lost 0 bases and the J segment 6 bases; nucleotides outside the gene matches: 17. The CDR3 loop is CASSYSTRSIMDRGFEQYF. The CDR3 bases are TGTGCCAGCAGTTACTCCACTCGATCCATAATGGACAGGGGGTTCGAGCAGTACTTC.

The chain joins TRBV6-1 to TRBJ1-6; 7 bases agree with TRBD1. With 6 bases clipped from V and 6 bases from J, the junction kept 8 bases outside the gene matches. CDR1 is MNHNS, CDR2 SASEGT, per germline. This CDR3 contains 15 residues. The CDR3 is CASRLGQKFNSPLHF. CDR3 bases: TGTGCCAGCAGACTGGGACAGAAGTTTAATTCACCCCTCCACTTT.

The sample holds a few counts of this clone. V and J are TRBV6-2 or TRBV6-3 and TRBJ2-3; possibly TRBD1 or TRBD2 for D (6 bases each). Trimming left V 2 bases short and J 1 base short, with 13 bases between. This CDR3 is 16 amino acids long. Germline values: CDR1 MNHEY, CDR2 SVGEGT. CDR3 protein: CASSYRGRGGTDTQYF. The CDR3 region has the DNA TGTGCCAGCAGTTACCGGGGGCGGGGTGGCACAGATACGCAGTATTTT.

This chain connects TRBV6-1 to TRBJ2-1, with D possibly being TRBD2 (7 bases). V was cut by 5 bases and J by 8 bases, with 13 bases left in between. The CDR3 runs to 13 residues. Germline-derived CDR1 and CDR2 are MNHNS and SASEGT. Here the CDR3 reads CASSWRGGDEQFF. The CDR3 bases are TGTGCCAGCAGTTGGAGGGGGGGAGATGAGCAGTTCTTC.

The J gene is TRBJ1-2, the V gene TRBV6-2 or TRBV6-3, with no clear D. This CDR3 is 11 amino acids long. CDR1 and CDR2 from the germline V gene are MNHEY and SVGEGT. V lost 8 bases and J 2 bases, leaving 6 bases between the germline ends. CDR3 protein: CASWWNYGYTF. Written as DNA, the CDR3 is TGTGCCAGCTGGTGGAACTATGGCTACACCTTC.